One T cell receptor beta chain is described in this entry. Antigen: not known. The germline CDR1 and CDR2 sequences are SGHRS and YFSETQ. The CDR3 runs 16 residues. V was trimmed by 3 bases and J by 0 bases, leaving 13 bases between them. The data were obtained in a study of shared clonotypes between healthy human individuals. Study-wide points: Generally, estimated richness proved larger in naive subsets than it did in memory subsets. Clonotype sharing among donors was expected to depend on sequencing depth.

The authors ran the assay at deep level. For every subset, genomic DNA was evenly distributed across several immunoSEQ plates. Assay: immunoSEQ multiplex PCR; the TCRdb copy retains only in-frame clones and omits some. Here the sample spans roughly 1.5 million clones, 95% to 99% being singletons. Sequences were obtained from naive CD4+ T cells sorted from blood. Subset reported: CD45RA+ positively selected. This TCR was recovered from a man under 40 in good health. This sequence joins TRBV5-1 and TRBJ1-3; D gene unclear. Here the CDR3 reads CASSSHAASSGNTIYF. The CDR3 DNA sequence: TGCGCCAGCAGCTCCCACGCAGCAAGCTCTGGAAACACCATATATTTT.